The text below deals with one TCR beta chain. The sample belongs to a study of blood T cell repertoires in COVID-19. In the study's own analysis: Nucleated cell number was recorded as an estimate derived from reference gene primer amplification. Here immunoSEQ multiplex PCR was the method, and the copy in TCRdb shows in-frame clones only, minus some. Clonal size and the V and J genes are those of that table, whereas D and trimming came from the DNA. The data contain about 250,000 clones, around nine tenths of them singletons. The sequence derives from a woman under 30 who had recovered from COVID-19. What was sequenced was PBMCs or T cells enriched from blood (not recorded which).

CDR3: CASSHAAGEYEQYF. Here the CDR3 DNA reads TGTGCCAGCAGCCACGCGGCGGGAGAGTACGAGCAGTACTTC. The chain employs TRBV3-1 (or the pseudogene TRBV3-2) and TRBJ2-7, with 7 bases lining up with TRBD2. The J segment lost 4 bases and the V segment lost 3 bases, leaving 6 bases of the junction unmatched. Germline V gene sequence: CDR1 LGHDT, CDR2 YNNKEL (reference sequence). The CDR3 totals 14 residues.